This record looks at one T cell receptor (beta chain) sequence and its context. The antigen remains undetermined. J lost 6 bases, V lost 0 bases, and 7 bases had no gene match. Per the germline V gene, CDR1 is SGHRS and CDR2 is YFSETQ. This CDR3 contains 15 residues. PCR amplification relied on 60 Vbeta primers (plus 13 Jbeta primers). The protocol was immunoSEQ multiplex PCR, while the TCRdb copy is restricted to in-frame clones and leaves out a portion. Of roughly 190,000 clones listed, 81% are singletons. This sample was included in a study of cytomegalovirus exposure and HLA in healthy donors. Whole-study findings and limits: Evidence from a later analysis indicated that most CMV-associated TCR beta chains looked HLA-restricted.

This TCR derives from a man aged 40-49 years in good health and CMV-seropositive. The sequencing sample was made of PBMCs. This rearrangement joins TRBV5-1 to TRBJ2-7, with 9 nucleotides matching TRBD1. The CDR3 DNA follows: TGCGCCAGCAGCTTGGGGGACAGGGATGCAGGCGAGCAGTACTTC. Its translation: CASSLGDRDAGEQYF. The entire variable domain, with the rest obtained from reference TRBV5-1 and TRBJ2-7, is as follows: KAGVTQTPRYLIKTRGQQVTLSCSPISGHRSVSWYQQTPGQGLQFLFEYFSETQRNKGNFPGRFSGRQFSNSRSEMNVSTLELGDSALYLCASSLGDRDAGEQYFGPGTRLTVT.